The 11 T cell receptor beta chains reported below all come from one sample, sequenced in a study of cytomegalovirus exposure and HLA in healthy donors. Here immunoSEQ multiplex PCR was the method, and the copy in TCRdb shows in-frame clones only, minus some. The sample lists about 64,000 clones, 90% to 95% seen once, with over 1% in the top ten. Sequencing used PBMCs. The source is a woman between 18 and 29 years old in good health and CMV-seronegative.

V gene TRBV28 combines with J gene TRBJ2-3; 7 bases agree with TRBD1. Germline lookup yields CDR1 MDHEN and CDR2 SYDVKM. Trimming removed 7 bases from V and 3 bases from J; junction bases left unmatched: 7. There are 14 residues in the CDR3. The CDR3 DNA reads TGTGCCAGCAATACGGGACAGCCTACAGATACGCAGTATTTT. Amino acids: CASNTGQPTDTQYF.

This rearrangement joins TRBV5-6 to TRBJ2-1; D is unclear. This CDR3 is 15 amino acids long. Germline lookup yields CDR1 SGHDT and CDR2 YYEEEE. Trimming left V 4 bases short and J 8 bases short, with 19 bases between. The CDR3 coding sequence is TGTGCCAGCAGCGGATCGATACTAATCGGATATGAGCAGTTCTTC. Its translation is CASSGSILIGYEQFF.

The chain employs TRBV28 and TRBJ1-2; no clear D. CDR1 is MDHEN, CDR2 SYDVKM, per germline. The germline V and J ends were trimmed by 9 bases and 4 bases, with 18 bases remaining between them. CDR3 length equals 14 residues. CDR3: CASGRPTVAYGYTF. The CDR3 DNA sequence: TGTGCCAGTGGCAGGCCCACAGTGGCCTATGGCTACACCTTC.

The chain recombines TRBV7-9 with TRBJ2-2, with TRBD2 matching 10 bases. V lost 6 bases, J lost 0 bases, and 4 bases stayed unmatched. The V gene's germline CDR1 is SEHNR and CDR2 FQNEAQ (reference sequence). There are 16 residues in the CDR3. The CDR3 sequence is CASSPTSGANTGELFF. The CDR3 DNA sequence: TGTGCCAGCAGTCCCACTAGCGGGGCGAACACCGGGGAGCTGTTTTTT. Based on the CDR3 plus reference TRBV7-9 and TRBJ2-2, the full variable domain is DTGVSQNPRHKITKRGQNVTFRCDPISEHNRLYWYRQTLGQGPEFLTYFQNEAQLEKSRLLSDRFSAERPKGSFSTLEIQRTEQGDSAMYLCASSPTSGANTGELFFGEGSRLTVL.

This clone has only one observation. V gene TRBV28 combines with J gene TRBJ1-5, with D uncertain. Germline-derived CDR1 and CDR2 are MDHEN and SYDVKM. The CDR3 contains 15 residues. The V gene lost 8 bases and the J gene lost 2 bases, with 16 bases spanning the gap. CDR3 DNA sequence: TGTGCCAGCTGCGGGAGGGCCCCTGGCAATCAGCCCCAGCATTTT. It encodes CASCGRAPGNQPQHF. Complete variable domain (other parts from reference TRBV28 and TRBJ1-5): DVKVTQSSRYLVKRTGEKVFLECVQDMDHENMFWYRQDPGLGLRLIYFSYDVKMKEKGDIPEGYSVSREKKERFSLILESASTNQTSMYLCASCGRAPGNQPQHFGDGTRLSIL.

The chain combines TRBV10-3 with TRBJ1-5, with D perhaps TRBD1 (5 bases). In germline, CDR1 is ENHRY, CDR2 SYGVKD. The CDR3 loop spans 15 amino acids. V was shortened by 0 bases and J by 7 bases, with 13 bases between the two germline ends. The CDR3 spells CAISESGQGRQPQHF. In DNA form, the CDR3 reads TGTGCCATCAGTGAGTCCGGGCAGGGTAGGCAGCCCCAGCATTTT.

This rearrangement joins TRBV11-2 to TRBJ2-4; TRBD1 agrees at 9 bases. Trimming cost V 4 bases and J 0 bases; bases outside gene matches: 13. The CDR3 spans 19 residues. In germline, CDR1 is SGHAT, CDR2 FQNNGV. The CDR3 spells CASSSTRDRDVLAKNIQYF. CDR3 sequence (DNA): TGTGCCAGCAGCTCGACCCGGGACAGGGACGTACTAGCCAAAAACATTCAGTACTTC.

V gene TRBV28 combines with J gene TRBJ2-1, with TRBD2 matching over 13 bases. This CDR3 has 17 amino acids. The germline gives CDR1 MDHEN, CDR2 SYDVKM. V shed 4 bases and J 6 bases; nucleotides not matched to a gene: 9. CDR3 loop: CASSSLEGLAGRNEQFF. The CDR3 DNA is TGTGCCAGCAGTTCGCTCGAGGGACTAGCGGGGCGCAATGAGCAGTTCTTC. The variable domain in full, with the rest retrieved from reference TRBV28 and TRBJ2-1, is DVKVTQSSRYLVKRTGEKVFLECVQDMDHENMFWYRQDPGLGLRLIYFSYDVKMKEKGDIPEGYSVSREKKERFSLILESASTNQTSMYLCASSSLEGLAGRNEQFFGPGTRLTVL.

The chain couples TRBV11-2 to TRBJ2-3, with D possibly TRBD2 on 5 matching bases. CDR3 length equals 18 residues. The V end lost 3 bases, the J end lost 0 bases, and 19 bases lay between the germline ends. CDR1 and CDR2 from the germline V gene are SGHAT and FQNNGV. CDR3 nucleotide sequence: TGTGCCAGCAGCTTGGAGCCTTCTAGCAGCCCTAGCACAGATACGCAGTATTTT. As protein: CASSLEPSSSPSTDTQYF.

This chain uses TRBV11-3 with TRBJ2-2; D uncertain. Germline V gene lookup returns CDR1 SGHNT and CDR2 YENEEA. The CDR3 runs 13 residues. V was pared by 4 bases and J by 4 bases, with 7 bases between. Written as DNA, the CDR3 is TGTGCCAGCAGCTCACTACCCACCGGGGAGCTGTTTTTT. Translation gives CASSSLPTGELFF.

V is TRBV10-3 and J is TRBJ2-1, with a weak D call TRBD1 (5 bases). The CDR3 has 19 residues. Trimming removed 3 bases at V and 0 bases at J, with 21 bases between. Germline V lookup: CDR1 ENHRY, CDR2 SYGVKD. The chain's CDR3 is CAISEGPGPSVSSYNEQFF. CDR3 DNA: TGTGCCATCAGTGAAGGTCCAGGGCCCTCGGTCAGCTCCTACAATGAGCAGTTCTTC.